This TCR beta chain was documented in a study of identical twins (dated by TCRdb to about 2016). About the investigation overall: TCR alpha and beta repertoires from monozygotic twins, unrelated adults of various ages and cord blood were deep-sequenced to test whether fetal clonotypes persist. Replicate twin experiments were performed at different times using different library preparation protocols to rule out contamination.

A few counts support this clonotype. Its binding antigen is unknown. No much larger clone is present one base from it, and per-base qualities are unavailable. The method was 5' RACE. TCRdb shows the sequencer as Illumina HiSeq 2000. A universal primer binding site was introduced by template switching, and a unique molecular identifier was present in the final cDNA, enabling accurate counting of TCR cDNA molecules. Specific primers in the conserved constant-segment region were used to synthesize first-strand cDNA for the TCR alpha and beta chains. To control for contamination, every cDNA library was double barcoded, receiving both a SMART-Mk sample barcode and Illumina barcodes. Two successive PCR steps introduced TruSeq adapter sequences along with Illumina sample barcodes. The TCR alpha and beta cDNA libraries were sequenced on the Illumina HiSeq platform using custom primers. The authors' pipeline ran thus. MiGEC was used to process raw reads and extract unique molecular identifiers, and MiXCR was used to find CDR3 positions. Recombination models were inferred per individual with the repgenHMM and IGoR tools using an EM algorithm. Shared clonotype analysis was performed with the tcR package in R, normalizing sharing by the product of cloneset sizes. To study raw recombination free of thymic and clonal selection effects, out-of-frame nonproductive sequences were analyzed. TCRdb reran the public reads through fastp at Q25 and MiXCR, keeping productive beta chains. Rows with a matching CDR3 protein are joined into one entry that keeps the most common DNA and genes. TCRdb's processing, not the authors' own work, is the source of the V and J calls. The sample yields about 1.7 million distinct CDR3 sequences; roughly a third were counted once. The top ten clones comprise roughly 0.3% of the sample.

The paper as a whole reports these results and caveats: Conclusions relied on cross-sectional statistical analysis, since the same donors could not be followed over many years. A weaker excess of twin sharing was found in beta out-of-frame sequences because the signal-to-noise ratio was lowered by fewer shared sequences. Invariant T cells such as MAIT and iNKT could partly confound zero-insertion analyses, though diverse VJ usage argued against this for most clonotypes. Recombination models systematically underestimated out-of-frame TCR alpha sharing in monozygotic twins but agreed with sharing between unrelated individuals. Compared with coincidental sharing between unrelated individuals, out-of-frame TCR alpha sequences shared between twins had an excess of sequences with low generation probability. Fewer insertions were carried by abundant cord blood beta clonotypes; a weaker similar trend was observed in young adult naive repertoires, while no such trend was observed in memory repertoires.

Only healthy Caucasian donors were included. The germline V gene encodes CDR1 KGHSH and CDR2 LQKENI. Trimmed from V: 2 bases; trimmed from J: 4 bases; junction bases lacking a gene match: 3. Spanning cysteine to phenylalanine, the CDR3 consists of 15 amino acids. Kept here is only the CDR3 DNA, which spans 45 bases and is read in frame from base 1. The sequence links TRBV18 to TRBJ2-1, with 9 junctional bases fitting TRBD2. The clonotype was recovered from a newborn girl in good health. Material: cord blood. The DNA sequence reads TGTGCCAGCTCACCAATGCTAGCGGGGTACAATGAGCAGTTCTTC. Translation gives CASSPMLAGYNEQFF.